These 27 T cell receptor beta chains were sequenced from one sample in a study of cytomegalovirus exposure and HLA in healthy donors. Primers included in the PCR were 60 Vbeta and 13 Jbeta primers. The data were produced by immunoSEQ multiplex PCR, yet TCRdb's version contains in-frame clones alone and is incomplete. The sample lists over 150,000 clones, around 80% occurring once. The sequencing sample was made of PBMCs. The receptors were sampled from a male donor in good health and CMV-seropositive.

The V gene is TRBV2, the J gene TRBJ1-4; 7 nucleotides line up with TRBD1. CDR1 and CDR2 from the germline V gene are SNHLY and FYNNEI. Trimming removed 5 bases from V and 0 bases from J; junction bases left unmatched: 3. The CDR3 sequence is 15 residues long. The DNA for the CDR3 is TGTGCCAGCAGTCCAACAGGGGCAACTAATGAAAAACTGTTTTTT. Translation: CASSPTGATNEKLFF.

V and J are TRBV7-9 and TRBJ1-5; 8 nucleotides match TRBD1. The germline CDR1 and CDR2 sequences are SEHNR and FQNEAQ (reference sequence). V shed 3 bases, J shed 6 bases, and the junction held 10 bases outside the gene matches. The CDR3 length is 16 residues. The CDR3 sequence: CASSFHRRGRGQPQHF. The CDR3 DNA sequence: TGTGCCAGCAGCTTCCACCGCAGGGGGCGCGGTCAGCCCCAGCATTTT.

As concerns this clone: Other DNA sequences from this sample encode an identical CDR3 as well. The chain uses TRBV6-5 and TRBJ1-3; D uncertain. Germline V gene sequence: CDR1 MNHEY, CDR2 SVGAGI. The CDR3 contains 15 residues. Trimming removed 0 bases from V and 0 bases from J, with 6 bases in between. This CDR3 reads CASSYSVSSGNTIYF. CDR3 DNA: TGTGCCAGCAGTTACTCCGTTAGCTCTGGAAACACCATATATTTT.

V gene TRBV18 combines with J gene TRBJ1-1, with TRBD1 identical over 8 bases. V lost 3 bases, J lost 7 bases, and 7 bases stayed unmatched. The CDR3 is 14 amino acids. Germline CDR1 reads KGHSH; CDR2 reads LQKENI. In DNA, the CDR3 is TGTGCCAGCTCACCCCGGACAGGGCAGGTTGAAGCTTTCTTT. It yields the protein CASSPRTGQVEAFF. Drawing the rest from reference TRBV18 and TRBJ1-1, the complete variable domain is NAGVMQNPRHLVRRRGQEARLRCSPMKGHSHVYWYRQLPEEGLKFMVYLQKENIIDESGMPKERFSAEFPKEGPSILRIQQVVRGDSAAYFCASSPRTGQVEAFFGQGTRLTVV.

This chain connects TRBV19 to TRBJ2-3; 10 bases match TRBD1. This CDR3 is 15 amino acids long. Germline V lookup: CDR1 LNHDA, CDR2 SQIVND (reference sequence). V lost 5 bases and J lost 6; bases outside the gene matches: 8. The CDR3: CASSLRDRGGDTQYF. CDR3 nucleotides: TGTGCCAGTAGTCTCCGGGACAGGGGTGGGGATACGCAGTATTTT.

This chain links TRBV5-1 with TRBJ2-2, with a possible D match to TRBD2 (5 bases). Germline CDR1 is SGHRS and CDR2 is YFSETQ. Trimming stripped 5 bases from V and 7 bases from J, with 9 bases between. The CDR3 is 12 residues long. The CDR3 loop reads CASRREIGELFF. CDR3 sequence (DNA): TGCGCCAGCAGGAGGGAAATCGGGGAGCTGTTTTTT.

The V call is TRBV11-3, the J call TRBJ2-2, with 11 bases fitting TRBD2. V was pared by 4 bases and J by 2 bases, with 6 bases of the junction left unmatched. Germline V gene sequence: CDR1 SGHNT, CDR2 YENEEA. CDR3 length: 17 amino acids. The CDR3 DNA reads TGTGCCAGCAGCTATGCGGGACTAGCGGTAAACACCGGGGAGCTGTTTTTT. Translation gives CASSYAGLAVNTGELFF.

The chain uses TRBV6-1 and TRBJ2-7; 7 bases fit TRBD1. The CDR3 spans 17 residues. Germline V lookup: CDR1 MNHNS, CDR2 SASEGT. Trimming took 1 base from V and 4 from J; bases not matched to a gene: 13. CDR3 nucleotide sequence: TGTGCCAGCAGTGAAGGGGTGACAGGGCGTATAGGATACGAGCAGTACTTC. It specifies CASSEGVTGRIGYEQYF.

V is TRBV2 and J is TRBJ1-2; D unclear. CDR1 and CDR2 from the germline V gene are SNHLY and FYNNEI. V was clipped by 3 bases and J by 2 bases, with 7 bases between them. The CDR3 has 13 residues. As DNA, the CDR3 is TGTGCCAGCAGTGATGAGGAGAACTATGGCTACACCTTC. Translating gives CASSDEENYGYTF.

The chain recombines TRBV11-2 with TRBJ2-1, with D unresolved. V was cut by 1 base and J by 4 bases, with 11 bases left in between. The CDR3 sequence is 15 residues long. The germline V gene encodes CDR1 SGHAT and CDR2 FQNNGV. The CDR3 protein is CASSLGVAWYNEQFF. The CDR3 DNA reads as TGTGCCAGCAGCTTAGGTGTGGCATGGTACAATGAGCAGTTCTTC. The entire variable domain, with the rest obtained from reference TRBV11-2 and TRBJ2-1, is as follows: EAGVAQSPRYKIIEKRQSVAFWCNPISGHATLYWYQQILGQGPKLLIQFQNNGVVDDSQLPKDRFSAERLKGVDSTLKIQPAKLEDSAVYLCASSLGVAWYNEQFFGPGTRLTVL.

This chain joins TRBV27 and TRBJ2-1; 8 bases align to TRBD2. Germline V gene lookup returns CDR1 MNHEY and CDR2 SMNVEV (reference sequence). CDR3 size: 13 residues. After removal of 6 bases from V and 7 bases from J, the junction contained 5 bases not matched to a gene. The CDR3 region is CASSRPGGNEQFF. CDR3 sequence (DNA): TGTGCCAGCAGCCGACCGGGAGGGAATGAGCAGTTCTTC.

The rearrangement joins TRBV10-3 to TRBJ1-5; tentative D call: TRBD1 (6 bases). The germline CDR1 and CDR2 sequences are ENHRY and SYGVKD. Trimming removed 2 bases from V and 3 bases from J, with 14 bases in between. The CDR3 length is 16 residues. The CDR3 sequence is CAISERRTDINQPQHF. Written as DNA, the CDR3 is TGTGCCATCAGTGAGAGAAGGACAGATATCAATCAGCCCCAGCATTTT.

The chain joins TRBV7-6 to TRBJ2-2, with 10 bases aligning to TRBD1. There are 18 residues in the CDR3. Trimming removed 5 bases from V and 3 bases from J; junction bases left unmatched: 12. CDR1 SGHVS and CDR2 FNYEAQ come from the germline V gene. The CDR3 region has the DNA TGTGCCAGCAGCGCCCAGACAGGGGGCGCAGGGGACACCGGGGAGCTGTTTTTT. This encodes CASSAQTGGAGDTGELFF.

V is TRBV7-2 and J is TRBJ2-7, with 9 bases matching TRBD1. The CDR3 covers 16 residues. In germline, CDR1 is SGHTA, CDR2 FQGNSA. J lost 4 bases, V lost 5 bases, and 12 bases had no gene match. CDR3 in amino acids: CASSETGTGIRYEQYF. For the CDR3, the DNA is TGTGCCAGCAGCGAAACCGGGACAGGGATTCGGTACGAGCAGTACTTC.

The rearrangement links TRBV7-8 to TRBJ1-1, with a possible D match to TRBD1 (5 bases). In germline, CDR1 is SGHVS, CDR2 FQNEAQ. CDR3 length: 16 residues. The V end lost 4 bases, the J end lost 1 base, and 16 bases lay between the germline ends. In DNA, the CDR3 is TGTGCCAGCAGCTCTCGGAGGGGCGGGGGGAACACTGAAGCTTTCTTT. Protein product: CASSSRRGGGNTEAFF. The entire variable domain, with the rest obtained from reference TRBV7-8 and TRBJ1-1, is as follows: GAGVSQSPRYKVAKRGQDVALRCDPISGHVSLFWYQQALGQGPEFLTYFQNEAQLDKSGLPSDRFFAERPEGSVSTLKIQRTQQEDSAVYLCASSSRRGGGNTEAFFGQGTRLTVV.

The CDR3 region has the DNA TGTGCCAGCAGTTTATTATCAGGGTCTGTGGGGCCCCAGCATTTT. This translates into CASSLLSGSVGPQHF. This chain joins TRBV28 and TRBJ1-5; the D gene is possibly TRBD1 (5 bases). V dropped 1 base and J dropped 9 bases, with 16 bases sitting between them. The CDR3 loop spans 15 amino acids. Germline loops: CDR1 MDHEN, CDR2 SYDVKM.

The CDR3, as DNA: TGTGCCAGTAGTCCCTCAGGGGGGTCCTCCTACGAGCAGTACTTC. Translated: CASSPSGGSSYEQYF. The chain employs TRBV19 and TRBJ2-7, with a tentative D call TRBD1 (7 bases). V lost 5 bases and J 0 bases, leaving 14 bases between the germline ends. Germline CDR1 and CDR2: LNHDA and SQIVND (reference sequence). The CDR3 runs 15 residues.

V usage is TRBV15 and J usage is TRBJ1-5; D is unclear. The germline V gene has CDR1 LNHNV and CDR2 YYDKDF (reference sequence). Trimming pared 0 bases from V and 5 bases from J, leaving 8 bases between. CDR3 size: 14 residues. The CDR3 is CATSRDQRDQPQHF. The CDR3 DNA is TGTGCCACCAGCAGAGATCAGCGAGATCAGCCCCAGCATTTT.

The chain couples TRBV9 to TRBJ1-6; D ambiguous. Trimming took 6 bases from V and 6 from J, leaving 10 bases between them. The CDR3 covers 13 residues. Germline V gene data show CDR1 as SGDLS and CDR2 as YYNGEE. CDR3 sequence: CASTERPNSPLHF. CDR3 DNA sequence: TGTGCCAGCACGGAGAGACCTAATTCACCCCTCCACTTT.

CDR3 DNA: TGTGCCAGCAGTGCTTTTACGGGAACAGGGTCTGGCTACACCTTC. This encodes CASSAFTGTGSGYTF. This chain uses TRBV9 with TRBJ1-2; a possible D gene is TRBD1 (6 bases). Trimming left V 5 bases short and J 7 bases short, with 21 bases between. CDR3 length equals 15 residues. Germline V gene data show CDR1 as SGDLS and CDR2 as YYNGEE.

This sequence joins TRBV28 and TRBJ2-7, with TRBD2 matching 7 bases. From germline, CDR1 is MDHEN and CDR2 SYDVKM. V was pared by 5 bases and J by 5 bases, with 12 bases of the junction left unmatched. CDR3 length equals 15 residues. This chain's CDR3 is CASSTSGTTWDEQYF. The CDR3 bases are TGTGCCAGCAGTACCTCCGGGACTACCTGGGACGAGCAGTACTTC.

The rearrangement links TRBV10-3 to TRBJ1-4; 9 positions match TRBD1. V shed 2 bases, J shed 2 bases, and the junction held 3 bases outside the gene matches. Germline loops: CDR1 ENHRY, CDR2 SYGVKD. The CDR3 covers 16 residues. The chain's CDR3 is CAISEGQGSTNEKLFF. The DNA of the CDR3 is TGTGCCATCAGTGAGGGACAGGGGAGTACTAATGAAAAACTGTTTTTT.

This clone was seen a handful of times. The J gene is TRBJ1-2, the V gene TRBV2, with TRBD1 matching 10 bases. J was trimmed by 6 bases and V by 4 bases; bases with no gene match: 2. CDR1 is SNHLY and CDR2 is FYNNEI in the germline V gene. CDR3 length: 13 residues. CDR3 sequence reads: CASSVGTGDGYTF. DNA of the CDR3: TGTGCCAGCAGTGTCGGGACAGGGGATGGCTACACCTTC.

A few counts support this clone. The genes are TRBV2 and TRBJ2-7, with TRBD1 matching 12 bases. From germline, CDR1 is SNHLY and CDR2 FYNNEI. The J segment lost 2 bases and the V segment lost 7 bases, leaving 3 bases of the junction unmatched. The CDR3 is made up of 14 amino acids. CDR3 region: CASIGTGGPYEQYF. CDR3 coding DNA: TGTGCCAGCATTGGGACAGGGGGCCCCTACGAGCAGTACTTC.

V gene TRBV13 combines with J gene TRBJ2-3, with TRBD2 matching 8 bases. CDR1 PRHDT and CDR2 FYEKMQ come from the germline V gene (reference sequence). The CDR3 length is 14 residues. J was trimmed by 4 bases and V by 5 bases; bases with no gene match: 5. The CDR3, as DNA: TGTGCCAGCAGCCCCCGGACTAGCTCAGATACGCAGTATTTT. This translates into CASSPRTSSDTQYF.

The rearrangement links TRBV14 to TRBJ2-2; 8 bases are shared with TRBD1. Per germline, CDR1 SGHDN and CDR2 FVKESK. The ends lost 3 bases at V and 1 base at J; junction bases unmatched: 7. The CDR3 runs 17 residues. This CDR3 reads CASSQRQGSRNTGELFF. CDR3 DNA sequence: TGTGCCAGCAGCCAGAGACAGGGGTCAAGGAACACCGGGGAGCTGTTTTTT.

The rearrangement links TRBV19 to TRBJ1-2; D is perhaps TRBD1 (6 bases). The germline V gene encodes CDR1 LNHDA and CDR2 SQIVND (reference sequence). Trimming took off 10 bases at V and 6 bases at J, with 21 bases between the two ends. There are 14 residues in the CDR3. The DNA of the CDR3 is TGTGCCATTTCCCAGGGGCGCCGTCGCGATGGCTACACCTTC. Translated: CAISQGRRRDGYTF. The whole variable domain, filled in from reference TRBV19 and TRBJ1-2, reads DGGITQSPKYLFRKEGQNVTLSCEQNLNHDAMYWYRQDPGQGLRLIYYSQIVNDFQKGDIAEGYSVSREKKESFPLTVTSAQKNPTAFYLCAISQGRRRDGYTFGSGTRLTVV.